This T cell receptor (beta chain) appears in the sequencing data of a study of blood T cell repertoires in COVID-19. Repertoires were generated with immunoSEQ multiplex PCR, while TCRdb's copy carries only in-frame clones and drops some. This table holds 150,000 to 200,000 clones, 85% found once. The J segment lost 2 bases and the V segment lost 4 bases, leaving 8 bases of the junction unmatched. The CDR3 extends over 16 amino acids. Per germline, CDR1 LGHDT and CDR2 YNNKEL (reference sequence). The V gene is TRBV3-1 (or the pseudogene TRBV3-2), the J gene TRBJ2-5; 9 bases match TRBD1. Sequencing was performed on peripheral blood. The receptor was isolated from a human donor with acute or convalescent COVID-19. The donor label of this sample is uncertain. CDR3 DNA sequence: TGTGCCAGCAGCCTCACCGGGACAGGGACGCAAGAGACCCAGTACTTC. Amino acid sequence: CASSLTGTGTQETQYF.